Each of the 20 T cell receptor beta chains below was sequenced from the same sample in a study of shared clonotypes between healthy human individuals. The protocol was immunoSEQ multiplex PCR, while the TCRdb copy is restricted to in-frame clones and leaves out a portion. The profile shows around 2.5 million clones, approximately 93% of them singletons. The source material was naive CD4+ T cells from PBMCs. Subset: CD45RA+ positively selected. The receptors derive from a man aged 18 to 35 in good health. Some clones in this sample may be carry-over from other donors' samples.

The V and J genes are TRBV5-5 and TRBJ2-5, with D unclear. With 2 bases removed from V and 5 bases from J, the gap between germline ends came to 4 bases. Germline V gene lookup returns CDR1 SGHKS and CDR2 YYEKEE (reference sequence). The CDR3 covers 11 residues. The CDR3 protein is CASSFGETQYF. The CDR3 nucleotides are TGTGCCAGCAGCTTTGGGGAGACCCAGTACTTC. Using reference TRBV5-5 and TRBJ2-5 for the parts outside the CDR3, the full variable domain is DAGVTQSPTHLIKTRGQQVTLRCSPISGHKSVSWYQQVLGQGPQFIFQYYEKEERGRGNFPDRFSARQFPNYSSELNVNALLLGDSALYLCASSFGETQYFGPGTRLLVL.

The chain has TRBV6-5 and TRBJ2-7; a possible D gene is TRBD1 (6 bases). In germline, CDR1 is MNHEY, CDR2 SVGAGI. V was shortened by 3 bases and J by 2 bases, with 14 bases between the two germline ends. This CDR3 is built from 15 residues. Here the CDR3 reads CASSYNRAKTYEQYF. The DNA of the CDR3 is TGTGCCAGCAGTTATAACAGGGCAAAAACCTACGAGCAGTACTTC.

In nucleotides, the CDR3 is TGTGCCAGCTTGGCTAGCGGGACGTGGGCCGGGGAGCTGTTTTTT. Translated: CASLASGTWAGELFF. The rearrangement joins TRBV28 to TRBJ2-2, with 9 bases fitting TRBD2. The CDR3 spans 15 residues. CDR1 MDHEN and CDR2 SYDVKM come from the germline V gene. With V trimmed by 8 bases and J by 6 bases, 10 bases remained unmatched.

V is TRBV6-1 and J is TRBJ2-7; 9 bases are shared with TRBD1. Trimming cost V 3 bases and J 6 bases; bases outside gene matches: 6. The CDR3 spans 14 residues. Germline CDR1 and CDR2: MNHNS and SASEGT. Here the CDR3 reads CASSDLDRGGEQYF. The CDR3, as DNA: TGTGCCAGCAGTGATCTGGACAGGGGTGGCGAGCAGTACTTC.

The rearrangement joins TRBV11-2 to TRBJ2-7, with no clear D. Per the germline V gene, CDR1 is SGHAT and CDR2 is FQNNGV. CDR3 length: 15 amino acids. Trimming stripped 4 bases from V and 2 bases from J, with 15 bases between. CDR3 region: CASSSYSTAAYEQYF. CDR3 coding DNA: TGTGCCAGCAGCTCCTATTCGACGGCTGCCTACGAGCAGTACTTC. Based on the CDR3 plus reference TRBV11-2 and TRBJ2-7, the full variable domain is EAGVAQSPRYKIIEKRQSVAFWCNPISGHATLYWYQQILGQGPKLLIQFQNNGVVDDSQLPKDRFSAERLKGVDSTLKIQPAKLEDSAVYLCASSSYSTAAYEQYFGPGTRLTVT.

V and J are TRBV11-2 and TRBJ2-3; 7 positions match TRBD2. With V trimmed by 5 bases and J by 3 bases, 11 bases remained unmatched. CDR1 and CDR2 from the germline V gene are SGHAT and FQNNGV. This CDR3 is 16 amino acids long. CDR3 in DNA: TGTGCCAGCAGCAAAGGGGCTGGGCGGGGGACAGATACGCAGTATTTT. This sequence encodes CASSKGAGRGTDTQYF.

The chain joins TRBV4-3 to TRBJ1-3; D gene uncertain. The CDR3 has 14 amino acids. Trimming removed 3 bases at V and 3 bases at J, with 9 bases between. Germline V gives CDR1 LGHNA, CDR2 YSLEER. The CDR3 DNA reads as TGCGCCAGCAGCCAGACTTATCGTGGAAACACCATATATTTT. This encodes CASSQTYRGNTIYF.

This clone showed up just once. The chain has TRBV2 and TRBJ2-1, with D hard to call. Trimming pared 7 bases from V and 8 bases from J, leaving 18 bases between. The germline gives CDR1 SNHLY, CDR2 FYNNEI. The CDR3 is 14 residues long. The CDR3, as DNA: TGTGCCAGCATCTTGTTTGTGGGCAGCGATGAGCAGTTCTTC. Amino acid sequence: CASILFVGSDEQFF.

This chain links TRBV28 with TRBJ1-5, with D tentatively TRBD1 (6 bases). The CDR3 totals 12 residues. V dropped 10 bases and J dropped 3 bases, with 10 bases sitting between them. Germline V gene lookup returns CDR1 MDHEN and CDR2 SYDVKM. Here the CDR3 DNA reads TGTGCCACCCACAGGGTCAATCAGCCCCAGCATTTT. Translated: CATHRVNQPQHF.

In its sample, this clone was seen a few times. At the DNA level, this CDR3 is encoded by other sequences in the same sample as well. The rearrangement uses TRBV28 and TRBJ1-1; D not certain. This CDR3 has 12 amino acids. CDR1 is MDHEN, CDR2 SYDVKM, per germline. Trimming took off 2 bases at V and 4 bases at J, with 5 bases between the two ends. The CDR3 sequence is CASSLIRTEAFF. The CDR3 bases are TGTGCCAGCAGTTTAATTCGCACTGAAGCTTTCTTT.

This chain links TRBV2 with TRBJ1-4, with TRBD1 matching over 8 bases. The trim removed 7 bases at V and 4 bases at J, leaving 11 bases unmatched. Germline loops: CDR1 SNHLY, CDR2 FYNNEI. This CDR3 has 16 residues. The CDR3: CASTGQGGAVNEKLFF. In DNA form, the CDR3 reads TGTGCCAGCACCGGACAGGGAGGGGCAGTTAATGAAAAACTGTTTTTT. The variable domain in full, with the rest retrieved from reference TRBV2 and TRBJ1-4, is EPEVTQTPSHQVTQMGQEVILRCVPISNHLYFYWYRQILGQKVEFLVSFYNNEISEKSEIFDDQFSVERPDGSNFTLKIRSTKLEDSAMYFCASTGQGGAVNEKLFFGSGTQLSVL.

V gene TRBV25-1 combines with J gene TRBJ2-3, with TRBD1 matching 7 bases. Germline V gives CDR1 MGHDK, CDR2 SYGVNS. The CDR3 totals 15 residues. J was trimmed by 2 bases and V by 2 bases; bases with no gene match: 4. The CDR3 DNA reads as TGTGCCAGCAGTGAACCCGGGACAGCCACAGATACGCAGTATTTT. Protein: CASSEPGTATDTQYF.

The V and J genes are TRBV27 and TRBJ2-5; maybe TRBD1 (6 bases). The CDR3 consists of 16 residues. V gave up 6 bases and J gave up 1 base, with 18 bases separating them. Looked up from germline, CDR1 is MNHEY and CDR2 is SMNVEV (reference sequence). The CDR3 DNA follows: TGTGCCAGCAGCCTTAACTCGGGACAACCCCAAGAGACCCAGTACTTC. Translation: CASSLNSGQPQETQYF.

This rearrangement joins TRBV6-5 to TRBJ1-1; tentatively, D is TRBD1 (5 bases). Trimming shortened V by 5 bases and J by 3 bases, and 16 bases separated the two germline ends. CDR1 and CDR2 from the germline V gene are MNHEY and SVGAGI. The CDR3 is 15 amino acids. The CDR3 bases are TGTGCCAGCAGTCCGATCTGGGGGGTAGACACTGAAGCTTTCTTT. This encodes CASSPIWGVDTEAFF.

The chain links TRBV18 to TRBJ1-3; weak D call: TRBD1 (5 bases). The CDR3 sequence is 18 residues long. The V end lost 1 base, the J end lost 0 bases, and 16 bases lay between the germline ends. The germline V gene has CDR1 KGHSH and CDR2 LQKENI. The CDR3 reads CASSPREGQYYSGNTIYF. CDR3 coding DNA: TGTGCCAGCTCACCACGAGAGGGGCAGTACTACTCTGGAAACACCATATATTTT. Filled out from reference TRBV18 and TRBJ1-3, the complete variable domain reads NAGVMQNPRHLVRRRGQEARLRCSPMKGHSHVYWYRQLPEEGLKFMVYLQKENIIDESGMPKERFSAEFPKEGPSILRIQQVVRGDSAAYFCASSPREGQYYSGNTIYFGEGSWLTVV.

The V call is TRBV13, the J call TRBJ2-2; perhaps TRBD2 as D (6 bases). The CDR3 has 16 residues. The V end lost 5 bases, the J end lost 4 bases, and 17 bases lay between the germline ends. The germline V gene has CDR1 PRHDT and CDR2 FYEKMQ (reference sequence). The CDR3 loop is CASSPRLGDSTGELFF. DNA for the CDR3: TGTGCCAGCAGCCCCAGACTAGGCGATTCCACCGGGGAGCTGTTTTTT.

The chain recombines TRBV28 with TRBJ1-1; D is ambiguous. V was pared by 3 bases and J by 5 bases, with 19 bases between. Germline V gene lookup returns CDR1 MDHEN and CDR2 SYDVKM. The CDR3 spans 16 residues. CDR3 DNA sequence: TGTGCCAGCAGTTTTCGGAGGGCGGTGGTCCAAACTGAAGCTTTCTTT. It encodes CASSFRRAVVQTEAFF.

With regard to this clone: Other DNA sequences of this sample code for an identical CDR3. The genes are TRBV6-5 and TRBJ1-1; 11 bases agree with TRBD1. Germline V gives CDR1 MNHEY, CDR2 SVGAGI. CDR3 length equals 12 residues. Trimming at V came to 8 bases and at J to 4 bases, leaving 0 bases not matched to a gene. Here the CDR3 DNA reads TGTGCCAGCGGGACAGGGGGCACTGAAGCTTTCTTT. Translated, it gives CASGTGGTEAFF.

V gene TRBV28 combines with J gene TRBJ2-5; 7 nucleotides match TRBD2. CDR3 length: 19 residues. CDR1 and CDR2 (germline): MDHEN, SYDVKM. J was trimmed by 1 base and V by 2 bases; bases with no gene match: 16. This CDR3 is CASSLSGRRASGSQETQYF. CDR3 sequence (DNA): TGTGCCAGCAGTTTAAGCGGAAGGAGGGCTAGCGGTAGCCAAGAGACCCAGTACTTC.

The chain links TRBV4-1 to TRBJ1-2; possibly TRBD1 for D (6 bases). CDR1 is MGHRA and CDR2 is YSYEKL in the germline V gene. V dropped 3 bases and J dropped 4 bases, with 15 bases sitting between them. The CDR3 sequence is 15 residues long. The CDR3 region is CASSQGQGFGYGYTF. CDR3 sequence (DNA): TGCGCCAGCAGCCAGGGGCAGGGGTTTGGCTATGGCTACACCTTC.